The 14 T cell receptor beta chains below were found in one sample sequenced in a study of blood T cell repertoires in COVID-19. The protocol was immunoSEQ multiplex PCR, while the TCRdb copy is restricted to in-frame clones and leaves out a portion. Altogether 270,000 or so clones are present, 85% to 90% being singletons, with the ten largest covering 4% to 5%. The sequenced sample consisted of peripheral blood. These receptors were collected from a woman between 40 and 55 years old who had recovered from COVID-19.

The chain joins TRBV3-1 (or the pseudogene TRBV3-2) to TRBJ2-7; TRBD1 aligns across 8 bases. Looked up from germline, CDR1 is LGHDT and CDR2 is YNNKEL (reference sequence). This CDR3 contains 16 residues. The V gene end was trimmed by 0 bases and the J gene end by 2 bases; junction bases not matched to a gene: 6. This chain's CDR3 is CASSQEARDRPYEQYV. The DNA for the CDR3 is TGTGCCAGCAGCCAAGAAGCTAGGGACAGGCCCTACGAGCAGTACGTC.

The chain uses TRBV4-2 and TRBJ1-1; D gene unclear. CDR1 is LGHNA, CDR2 YNFKEQ, per germline. Trimming left V 0 bases short and J 1 base short, with 6 bases between. The CDR3 sequence is 14 residues long. DNA of the CDR3: TGTGCCAGCAGCCAAGAGTACAGGAACACTGAAGCTTTCTTT. Translating it yields CASSQEYRNTEAFF.

The CDR3 region has the DNA TGTGCCAGCAGCAGACAGGGGGATTGGGCTCAGCCCCAGCATTTT. This sequence encodes CASSRQGDWAQPQHF. This chain uses TRBV28 with TRBJ1-5; TRBD1 agrees at 9 bases. The CDR3 consists of 15 residues. Germline CDR1 is MDHEN and CDR2 is SYDVKM. The V segment lost 6 bases and the J segment 6 bases; nucleotides outside the gene matches: 9.

This chain connects TRBV19 to TRBJ1-5; D uncertain. Germline V lookup: CDR1 LNHDA, CDR2 SQIVND (reference sequence). V was cut by 6 bases and J by 0 bases, with 9 bases left in between. The CDR3 totals 14 residues. The CDR3 spells CASRLRDSNQPQHF. CDR3 sequence (DNA): TGTGCCAGTAGACTGCGGGATAGCAATCAGCCCCAGCATTTT.

This clone was recorded only once. The chain joins TRBV11-2 to TRBJ2-5; 9 bases map to TRBD2. V shed 3 bases and J 8 bases; nucleotides not matched to a gene: 7. This CDR3 has 14 amino acids. CDR1 is SGHAT, CDR2 FQNNGV, per germline. Written as DNA, the CDR3 is TGTGCCAGCAGCTTGGGGACTAGCCCCGCCACCCAGTACTTC. This sequence encodes CASSLGTSPATQYF.

This clone was observed a few times. This chain links TRBV5-4 with TRBJ1-6, with D unresolved. V lost 6 bases and J 13 bases, leaving 14 bases between the germline ends. There are 12 residues in the CDR3. Per germline, CDR1 SGHNT and CDR2 YYREEE (reference sequence). CDR3 in amino acids: CASKLPGGPLHF. CDR3 sequence (DNA): TGTGCCAGCAAATTGCCCGGTGGTCCCCTCCACTTT. Using reference TRBV5-4 and TRBJ1-6 for the parts outside the CDR3, the full variable domain is ETGVTQSPTHLIKTRGQQVTLRCSSQSGHNTVSWYQQALGQGPQFIFQYYREEENGRGNFPPRFSGLQFPNYSSELNVNALELDDSALYLCASKLPGGPLHFGNGTRLTVT.

The V and J genes are TRBV10-2 and TRBJ2-2; D remains ambiguous. Germline V CDR1 and CDR2: WSHSY, SAAADI. CDR3 length: 14 amino acids. V was trimmed by 4 bases and J by 0 bases, leaving 6 bases between them. The DNA of the CDR3 is TGCGCCAGCAGTGCCACATCGAACACCGGGGAGCTGTTTTTT. Its protein product is CASSATSNTGELFF.

This chain uses TRBV27 with TRBJ1-2; 10 positions match TRBD1. V was clipped by 6 bases and J by 6 bases; unmatched bases: 10. The CDR3 length is 15 residues. CDR1 MNHEY and CDR2 SMNVEV come from the germline V gene (reference sequence). CDR3 sequence reads: CASRNTPTGGNGYTF. CDR3 nucleotide sequence: TGTGCCAGCAGAAATACCCCGACAGGGGGCAATGGCTACACCTTC.

This clone has just a few counts. The CDR3 DNA reads as TGTGCCAGCAGTCCTAGCGGGGGGGCTTGGGAGACCCAGTACTTC. The encoded protein is CASSPSGGAWETQYF. V gene TRBV2 combines with J gene TRBJ2-5; 12 positions match TRBD2. V was clipped by 5 bases and J by 5 bases; unmatched bases: 6. Germline V gives CDR1 SNHLY, CDR2 FYNNEI. This CDR3 has 15 residues. The full variable domain, rest sourced from reference TRBV2 and TRBJ2-5, is EPEVTQTPSHQVTQMGQEVILRCVPISNHLYFYWYRQILGQKVEFLVSFYNNEISEKSEIFDDQFSVERPDGSNFTLKIRSTKLEDSAMYFCASSPSGGAWETQYFGPGTRLLVL.

This clone was counted a few times. The chain joins TRBV10-3 to TRBJ2-3; 12 positions agree with TRBD2. This CDR3 is built from 15 residues. The ends lost 7 bases at V and 3 bases at J; junction bases unmatched: 5. Looked up from germline, CDR1 is ENHRY and CDR2 is SYGVKD. In DNA form, the CDR3 reads TGTGCCATCAAAAAACTAGCGGGAGGAACAGATACGCAGTATTTT. It specifies CAIKKLAGGTDTQYF.

The rearrangement joins TRBV25-1 to TRBJ2-1; the D gene is possibly TRBD2 (6 bases). With 3 bases removed from V and 7 bases from J, the gap between germline ends came to 10 bases. CDR1 is MGHDK, CDR2 SYGVNS, per germline. The CDR3 runs 13 residues. The CDR3 DNA is TGTGCCAGCAGTGAGGGACTCTTGAATGAGCAGTTCTTC. It codes for CASSEGLLNEQFF.

The count of this clone is one. The V gene is TRBV28, the J gene TRBJ1-5, with D tentatively TRBD1 (6 bases). Germline V gene data show CDR1 as MDHEN and CDR2 as SYDVKM. The V and J ends lost 6 bases and 6 bases respectively, with 18 bases between them. The CDR3 sequence is 15 residues long. Written as DNA, the CDR3 is TGTGCCAGCAGCGCTGGACAGTCCCGGGCTCAGCCCCAGCATTTT. The encoded protein is CASSAGQSRAQPQHF.

The chain combines TRBV28 with TRBJ1-1, with D possibly matching TRBD1 (5 bases). This CDR3 has 15 amino acids. V gave up 11 bases and J gave up 5 bases, with 24 bases separating them. The V gene's germline CDR1 is MDHEN and CDR2 SYDVKM. The CDR3 coding sequence is TGTGCCGGAACTTCTTCTGGGCAGGGAGGAACTGAAGCTTTCTTT. Its protein is CAGTSSGQGGTEAFF.

This clone was counted between two and nine times. V and J are TRBV18 and TRBJ2-7; possible D gene TRBD1, 5 bases. The germline V gene has CDR1 KGHSH and CDR2 LQKENI. The CDR3 is 14 amino acids. The V end lost 3 bases, the J end lost 1 base, and 10 bases lay between the germline ends. CDR3 sequence: CASSPTTGSYEQYV. DNA for the CDR3: TGTGCCAGCTCACCTACTACAGGATCCTACGAGCAGTACGTC.